These 18 T cell receptor beta chains were all obtained from the same sample, sequenced in a study of T cell changes during pregnancy in multiple sclerosis. Assay: immunoSEQ multiplex PCR; the TCRdb copy retains only in-frame clones and omits some. The sample shows 60,000 to 85,000 clones, 75% to 95% of them seen only once. Sequencing was performed on peripheral blood, taken in the first trimester of pregnancy. These receptors all come from a female donor with multiple sclerosis, enrolled in a pregnancy study.

The chain is built from TRBV27 and TRBJ2-1; tentatively, D is TRBD1 (5 bases). Germline loops: CDR1 MNHEY, CDR2 SMNVEV (reference sequence). Between the trimmed V and J ends, which lost 0 bases and 6 bases, there was a span of 12 bases. The CDR3 consists of 15 residues. The CDR3 nucleotides read TGTGCCAGCAGTTTATCCCAGGGTATAGGCAATGAGCAGTTCTTC. Translated, it gives CASSLSQGIGNEQFF.

The CDR3 sequence: CASSLSGQQGYTF. The CDR3 region has the DNA TGTGCCAGCAGTTTATCGGGACAGCAAGGCTACACCTTC. The chain recombines TRBV27 with TRBJ1-2; TRBD1 matches at 7 bases. After removal of 0 bases from V and 8 bases from J, the junction contained 3 bases not matched to a gene. The CDR3 consists of 13 residues. In germline, CDR1 is MNHEY, CDR2 SMNVEV (reference sequence).

The chain recombines TRBV28 with TRBJ2-7; 7 nucleotides match TRBD1. The CDR3 extends over 15 amino acids. The ends lost 1 base at V and 7 bases at J; junction bases unmatched: 10. Per the germline V gene, CDR1 is MDHEN and CDR2 is SYDVKM. CDR3 coding DNA: TGTGCCAGCAGTTTATACGCAGGGGGTTCTTGGGAGCAGTACTTC. It is translated as CASSLYAGGSWEQYF.

The chain employs TRBV2 and TRBJ1-5; tentatively, D is TRBD1 (6 bases). The CDR3 is 14 residues long. Trimming stripped 5 bases from V and 11 bases from J, with 19 bases between. Germline loops: CDR1 SNHLY, CDR2 FYNNEI. The CDR3 nucleotides are TGTGCCAGCAGTTCCTCCGGGGGGGCTCGGGCCCAGCATTTT. Translation: CASSSSGGARAQHF.

The chain carries TRBV5-4 and TRBJ2-5, with 9 positions matching TRBD2. Germline V lookup: CDR1 SGHNT, CDR2 YYREEE (reference sequence). With V trimmed by 0 bases and J by 5 bases, 5 bases remained unmatched. This CDR3 comprises 15 residues. The CDR3 DNA is TGTGCCAGCAGCTTGGATAGCGGGGGAGGGGAGACCCAGTACTTC. Its protein is CASSLDSGGGETQYF.

The V call is TRBV6-1, the J call TRBJ2-7, with a tentative D call TRBD2 (6 bases). Deletions cut 4 bases from V and 2 bases from J, with 12 bases between. The length of the CDR3 is 14 residues. Germline V gene sequence: CDR1 MNHNS, CDR2 SASEGT. The CDR3 nucleotides are TGTGCCAGCAGTGTAAGGGACTGGACCTACGAGCAGTACTTC. Amino acids: CASSVRDWTYEQYF.

This clone was seen more than once but under ten times. The chain is built from TRBV9 and TRBJ1-4; weak D call: TRBD1 (6 bases). The CDR3 has 15 residues. The germline V gene encodes CDR1 SGDLS and CDR2 YYNGEE. Trimming removed 3 bases from V and 4 bases from J, with 13 bases in between. The CDR3 DNA is TGTGCCAGCAGCGAGGGTACAGGGTATAATGAAAAACTGTTTTTT. Its protein product is CASSEGTGYNEKLFF.

The chain links TRBV5-4 to TRBJ2-1; a possible D gene is TRBD2 (5 bases). The CDR3 contains 12 residues. Trimming cost V 0 bases and J 10 bases, with 8 bases left between them. The V gene's germline CDR1 is SGHNT and CDR2 YYREEE (reference sequence). This chain's CDR3 is CASSLAGGEQFF. DNA of the CDR3: TGTGCCAGCAGCTTGGCCGGCGGGGAGCAGTTCTTC.

The genes are TRBV2 and TRBJ2-7; TRBD2 aligns across 7 bases. Per the germline V gene, CDR1 is SNHLY and CDR2 is FYNNEI. The CDR3 covers 15 residues. The J segment lost 5 bases and the V segment lost 5 bases, leaving 12 bases of the junction unmatched. Written as DNA, the CDR3 is TGTGCCAGCAGTCAAATGCGGGAGCCCAACAACGAGCAGTACTTC. This sequence encodes CASSQMREPNNEQYF.

This clone appeared a single time. V is TRBV10-3 and J is TRBJ2-5, with 14 bases aligning to TRBD2. Germline V gives CDR1 ENHRY, CDR2 SYGVKD. V was pared by 4 bases and J by 0 bases, with 1 base of the junction left unmatched. The CDR3 extends over 16 amino acids. The CDR3 reads CAISGTSGGYQETQYF. For the CDR3, the DNA is TGTGCCATCAGTGGGACTAGCGGGGGGTACCAAGAGACCCAGTACTTC.

This sequence joins TRBV28 and TRBJ1-2; possible D gene TRBD1, 6 bases. V was pared by 5 bases and J by 0 bases, with 16 bases between. The CDR3 consists of 16 residues. Germline CDR1 reads MDHEN; CDR2 reads SYDVKM. The CDR3 DNA reads TGTGCCAGCAGTCCTTCCGGGACAACGTCTAACTATGGCTACACCTTC. Protein product: CASSPSGTTSNYGYTF.

The chain joins TRBV6-1 to TRBJ2-7; 10 bases line up with TRBD2. This CDR3 spans 16 amino acids. Germline V CDR1 and CDR2: MNHNS, SASEGT. Germline trimming cut 3 bases from V and 3 bases from J; bases unmatched to any gene: 8. CDR3 nucleotides: TGTGCCAGCAGTGAGGCTAGCGGGAGTAGTGTCTACGAGCAGTACTTC. It specifies CASSEASGSSVYEQYF.

The V and J genes are TRBV2 and TRBJ2-5; 14 nucleotides line up with TRBD2. Unmatched junction bases numbered 12, after V lost 3 bases and J lost 9 bases. The CDR3 has 17 amino acids. Germline V gene sequence: CDR1 SNHLY, CDR2 FYNNEI. CDR3 sequence: CASSEGTSGGRRRAQYF. CDR3 sequence (DNA): TGTGCCAGCAGTGAGGGGACTAGCGGGGGCCGGCGTAGGGCCCAGTACTTC. The full variable domain, rest sourced from reference TRBV2 and TRBJ2-5, is EPEVTQTPSHQVTQMGQEVILRCVPISNHLYFYWYRQILGQKVEFLVSFYNNEISEKSEIFDDQFSVERPDGSNFTLKIRSTKLEDSAMYFCASSEGTSGGRRRAQYFGPGTRLLVL.

The chain employs TRBV13 and TRBJ2-1; a possible D gene is TRBD2 (7 bases). The CDR3 is 15 amino acids. Germline lookup yields CDR1 PRHDT and CDR2 FYEKMQ (reference sequence). Deletions cut 4 bases from V and 4 bases from J, with 14 bases between. CDR3 DNA: TGTGCCAGCAGCTCCAAGGGGGGGAGGTACAATGAGCAGTTCTTC. Its translation is CASSSKGGRYNEQFF. Filled out from reference TRBV13 and TRBJ2-1, the complete variable domain reads AAGVIQSPRHLIKEKRETATLKCYPIPRHDTVYWYQQGPGQDPQFLISFYEKMQSDKGSIPDRFSAQQFSDYHSELNMSSLELGDSALYFCASSSKGGRYNEQFFGPGTRLTVL.

This chain connects TRBV11-2 to TRBJ1-3, with a weak D call TRBD1 (6 bases). Trimming stripped 4 bases from V and 4 bases from J, with 11 bases between. Germline V lookup: CDR1 SGHAT, CDR2 FQNNGV. This CDR3 has 14 amino acids. For the CDR3, the DNA is TGTGCCAGCAGCTCGAACAGGGAAGGAAACACCATATATTTT. It is translated as CASSSNREGNTIYF.

This rearrangement joins TRBV18 to TRBJ2-5; 11 bases align to TRBD1. CDR1 and CDR2 from the germline V gene are KGHSH and LQKENI. V lost 4 bases to trimming and J lost 2 bases; unmatched junction nucleotides: 3. The CDR3 spans 15 residues. CDR3 bases: TGTGCCAGCTCACGACGGGACAGGGGGCAAGAGACCCAGTACTTC. Its protein product is CASSRRDRGQETQYF.

This sequence joins TRBV5-6 and TRBJ2-5, with TRBD1 matching 10 bases. V lost 5 bases and J lost 2; bases outside the gene matches: 3. The germline gives CDR1 SGHDT, CDR2 YYEEEE. The length of the CDR3 is 14 residues. CDR3 DNA sequence: TGTGCCAGCAGACCGGGACAGGGGCAAGAGACCCAGTACTTC. This encodes CASRPGQGQETQYF.

This sequence joins TRBV29-1 and TRBJ2-3; D gene unclear. Germline V gene lookup returns CDR1 SQVTM and CDR2 ANQGSEA. Trimming removed 0 bases at V and 7 bases at J, with 11 bases between. The CDR3 spans 13 residues. CDR3 in amino acids: CSVEDLPRYTQYF. In DNA form, the CDR3 reads TGCAGCGTTGAAGATCTTCCCAGATATACGCAGTATTTT.